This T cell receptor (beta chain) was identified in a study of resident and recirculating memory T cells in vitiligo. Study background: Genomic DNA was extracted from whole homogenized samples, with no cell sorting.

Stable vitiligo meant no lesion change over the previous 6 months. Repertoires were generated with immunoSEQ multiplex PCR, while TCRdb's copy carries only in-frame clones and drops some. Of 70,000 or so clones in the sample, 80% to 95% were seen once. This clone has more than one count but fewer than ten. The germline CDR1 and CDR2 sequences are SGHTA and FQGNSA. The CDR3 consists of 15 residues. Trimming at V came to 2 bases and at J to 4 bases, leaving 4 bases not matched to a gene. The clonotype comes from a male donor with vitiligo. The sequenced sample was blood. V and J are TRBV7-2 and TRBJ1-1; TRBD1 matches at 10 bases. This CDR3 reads CASSLRQGAITEAFF. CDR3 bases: TGTGCCAGCAGCTTACGACAGGGGGCGATCACTGAAGCTTTCTTT.